This is a list of T cell receptor beta chains from one sample in a study of control samples from healthy donors and cancer patients. Clones were read by immunoSEQ multiplex PCR, and TCRdb kept only the in-frame ones, dropping some. The sample shows some 140,000 clones, around 96% of them seen only once. The sequenced sample was blood. Receptor source: a man aged 35 to 55 in good health. CDR3s include the opening cysteine and the closing phenylalanine or tryptophan. D genes are given only for firm matches. Where a row states a size, it is once, few, many or the class of an expanded clone; other rows omit it.

v_call	clone_size	j_call	d_call	cdr3_aa	cdr3_nt
TRBV5-1	.	TRBJ2-1	.	CASSLGGSLYNEQFF	TGCGCCAGCAGCTTGGGGGGGTCCCTGTACAATGAGCAGTTCTTC
TRBV5-1	.	TRBJ1-2	TRBD1	CASSLGQGGIYGYTF	TGCGCCAGCAGCTTGGGACAGGGGGGTATCTATGGCTACACCTTC
TRBV11-2	once	TRBJ1-1	.	CASSLKPKHEAFF	TGTGCCAGCAGCTTAAAGCCGAAACATGAAGCTTTCTTT
TRBV6-5	.	TRBJ1-1	.	CASSMTALLNTEAFF	TGTGCCAGCAGTATGACAGCCCTTCTAAACACTGAAGCTTTCTTT
TRBV3-1/TRBV3-2	.	TRBJ1-1	TRBD1	CASSHRGRGTEAFF	TGTGCCAGCAGCCATAGGGGGCGAGGTACCGAAGCTTTCTTT
TRBV10-3	once	TRBJ1-2	.	CAISESGSYGYTF	TGTGCCATCAGTGAGTCGGGGTCGTATGGCTACACCTTC
TRBV30	.	TRBJ1-2	.	CALDHSGGGYTF	TGTGCCTTGGACCACTCGGGGGGTGGCTACACCTTC
TRBV7-2	.	TRBJ2-3	.	CASSFSARGTDTQYF	TGTGCCAGCAGCTTTAGCGCTCGGGGCACAGATACGCAGTATTTT
TRBV3-1/TRBV3-2	.	TRBJ1-1	TRBD1	CASSQVLGQGSNTEAFF	TGTGCCAGCAGCCAAGTTTTGGGACAGGGGTCGAACACTGAAGCTTTCTTT
TRBV29-1	.	TRBJ2-7	.	CSVEDTGTRREQYF	TGCAGCGTTGAAGATACGGGCACCCGGAGGGAGCAGTACTTC
TRBV5-1	.	TRBJ1-1	TRBD1	CASSQGGERTEAFF	TGCGCCAGCAGCCAAGGGGGCGAGCGGACTGAAGCTTTCTTT
TRBV4-2	.	TRBJ1-4	TRBD1	CASSQPTGGKAEKLFF	TGTGCCAGCAGCCAACCTACAGGGGGCAAGGCTGAAAAACTGTTTTTT
TRBV5-6	.	TRBJ1-2	.	CASSRRRENYGYTF	TGTGCCAGCAGCCGAAGGCGGGAGAACTATGGCTACACCTTC
TRBV28	.	TRBJ1-6	.	CASSRNSPLHF	TGTGCCAGCAGTAGGAATTCACCCCTCCACTTT
TRBV3-1/TRBV3-2	.	TRBJ1-1	.	CASSRGKTTEAFF	TGTGCCAGCAGCCGGGGCAAGACCACTGAAGCTTTCTTT
TRBV28	.	TRBJ2-5	TRBD1	CASSPTGTGGEETQYF	TGTGCCAGCAGTCCGACCGGGACAGGGGGCGAAGAGACCCAGTACTTC